A selection of T cell receptor beta chains follows, all from one sample in a study of T cells in Graves' hyperthyroidism and ophthalmopathy. TCRdb re-called the multiplex PCR reads with MiXCR, one entry per CDR3 protein. Altogether approximately 590,000 distinct CDR3 sequences are present, about half being singletons, with the ten largest covering 8.2%. The sequenced sample consisted of peripheral blood or thyroid tissue (not recorded which). These receptors were collected from a young woman with Graves' hyperthyroidism. Each CDR3 is given with its conserved first and last residue. D genes are given only for firm matches. Some rows mark clone size as missing; the rest say once, few, many or name a class of expanded clone.

cdr3_nt: TGTGCCAGCAGTTACCCGGGAGGAATCTATGGCTACACCTTC
cdr3_aa: CASSYPGGIYGYTF
d_call: .
clone_size: .
j_call: TRBJ1-2
v_call: TRBV25-1

cdr3_nt: TGTGCCAGCAGCTCAGGACGGCCTAACACTGAAGCTCTCTTT
cdr3_aa: CASSSGRPNTEALF
d_call: .
clone_size: .
j_call: TRBJ1-1
v_call: TRBV7-9

cdr3_nt: TGCAGTGCTAGTCCGGGAGGCTCTCGGGAGCAGTACTTC
cdr3_aa: CSASPGGSREQYF
d_call: TRBD2
clone_size: .
j_call: TRBJ2-7
v_call: TRBV20-1

cdr3_nt: TGCAGCGTTGCCGGGGGCGTAGGTGGCTACACCTTC
cdr3_aa: CSVAGGVGGYTF
d_call: .
clone_size: many
j_call: TRBJ1-2
v_call: TRBV29-1

cdr3_nt: TGTGCCACCATTCATGGCGACGAGCAGTACTTC
cdr3_aa: CATIHGDEQYF
d_call: .
clone_size: .
j_call: TRBJ2-7
v_call: TRBV24-1

cdr3_nt: TGTGCCACCAGTGCAGACAGGGGGCGAGCGGGCGAGCAGTACTTC
cdr3_aa: CATSADRGRAGEQYF
d_call: TRBD1
clone_size: many
j_call: TRBJ2-7
v_call: TRBV24-1

cdr3_nt: TGTGCCAGCACCCCACAGGGGCCCCAGCCCCAGCATTTT
cdr3_aa: CASTPQGPQPQHF
d_call: TRBD1
clone_size: .
j_call: TRBJ1-5
v_call: TRBV2

cdr3_nt: TGCGCCAGCAGCCGACGAGAGGGGGGTACCGGGGAGCTGTTTTTT
cdr3_aa: CASSRREGGTGELFF
d_call: .
clone_size: .
j_call: TRBJ2-2
v_call: TRBV5-1

cdr3_nt: TGTGCCATCAGTCCGACAGGGAGGGAGACCCAGTACTTC
cdr3_aa: CAISPTGRETQYF
d_call: .
clone_size: .
j_call: TRBJ2-5
v_call: TRBV10-3

cdr3_nt: TGTACCAGCAGAGATCCAGGGCCTCAGCCCCAGCATTTT
cdr3_aa: CTSRDPGPQPQHF
d_call: .
clone_size: .
j_call: TRBJ1-5
v_call: TRBV7-2

cdr3_nt: TGTGCCACCAGTGACCCCGCCTCGGCGGAGACCCAGTACTTC
cdr3_aa: CATSDPASAETQYF
d_call: .
clone_size: many
j_call: TRBJ2-5
v_call: TRBV24-1

cdr3_nt: TGTGCCAGTGTACTAGCGGGAGGTTCAACCTACGAGCAGTACTTC
cdr3_aa: CASVLAGGSTYEQYF
d_call: TRBD2
clone_size: many
j_call: TRBJ2-7
v_call: TRBV7-9

cdr3_nt: TGTGCCAGCAGCGAAGGACAGGGGTATGGCTACACCTTC
cdr3_aa: CASSEGQGYGYTF
d_call: TRBD1
clone_size: many
j_call: TRBJ1-2
v_call: TRBV2

cdr3_nt: TGTGCCAGCAGTGAGCGTGAGGAAGCCACTGAAAAACTGTTTTTT
cdr3_aa: CASSEREEATEKLFF
d_call: .
clone_size: .
j_call: TRBJ1-4
v_call: TRBV2

cdr3_nt: TGTGCCATCAGTGAGGCCAGGACAGGGAGGGATTCACCCCTCCACTTT
cdr3_aa: CAISEARTGRDSPLHF
d_call: TRBD1
clone_size: .
j_call: TRBJ1-6
v_call: TRBV10-3

cdr3_nt: TGCGCCAGCACCCGTGACCTAGCATGCGAGCAGTACTTC
cdr3_aa: CASTRDLACEQYF
d_call: .
clone_size: .
j_call: TRBJ2-7
v_call: TRBV10-2

cdr3_nt: TGTGCCAGCAGCCAAGTGGCAGGGACCAACGAGCAGTACTTC
cdr3_aa: CASSQVAGTNEQYF
d_call: .
clone_size: few
j_call: TRBJ2-7
v_call: TRBV7-9

cdr3_nt: TGCAGTGCTCGACTAGCGGGAGGGCGATCCTACGAGCAGTACTTC
cdr3_aa: CSARLAGGRSYEQYF
d_call: TRBD2
clone_size: .
j_call: TRBJ2-7
v_call: TRBV20-1

cdr3_nt: TGTGCCAGCAGCTTATCGAAGCGGACATACTCCTACGAGCAGTACTTC
cdr3_aa: CASSLSKRTYSYEQYF
d_call: .
clone_size: .
j_call: TRBJ2-7
v_call: TRBV11-1

cdr3_nt: TGTGCCAGCAGCTTAGACACCGGGGCCAGCTACGAGCAGTACTTC
cdr3_aa: CASSLDTGASYEQYF
d_call: .
clone_size: many
j_call: TRBJ2-7
v_call: TRBV7-3

cdr3_nt: TGTGCCAGCAGTGTTTCCCGGACAGGGGGAGACTATGGCTACACCTTC
cdr3_aa: CASSVSRTGGDYGYTF
d_call: TRBD1
clone_size: .
j_call: TRBJ1-2
v_call: TRBV2

cdr3_nt: TGCGCCAGCAGCCATCCAGGGGGCTCAAATCAGCCCCAGCATTTT
cdr3_aa: CASSHPGGSNQPQHF
d_call: TRBD1
clone_size: .
j_call: TRBJ1-5
v_call: TRBV4-1

cdr3_nt: TGTGCCAGCAGTGAGCCGGGACAACTCGACACTGAAGCTTTCTTT
cdr3_aa: CASSEPGQLDTEAFF
d_call: .
clone_size: .
j_call: TRBJ1-1
v_call: TRBV6-1

cdr3_nt: TGTGCCAGCAGCGTAAGGCAGGGGTTTGTGACCCAGTACTTC
cdr3_aa: CASSVRQGFVTQYF
d_call: .
clone_size: few
j_call: TRBJ2-5
v_call: TRBV9

cdr3_nt: TGTGCCAGTAAGCTACGTACTAGCGGGAGTACCTACGAGCAGTACTTC
cdr3_aa: CASKLRTSGSTYEQYF
d_call: TRBD2
clone_size: .
j_call: TRBJ2-7
v_call: TRBV7-8

cdr3_nt: TGCAGCGCCACTAGCGGGGGGAACACCGGGGAGCTGTTTTTT
cdr3_aa: CSATSGGNTGELFF
d_call: TRBD2
clone_size: few
j_call: TRBJ2-2
v_call: TRBV29-1

cdr3_nt: TGTGCCACCAGTGATGCCCAGGACAGTATTGGCAATGAGCAGTTCTTC
cdr3_aa: CATSDAQDSIGNEQFF
d_call: .
clone_size: .
j_call: TRBJ2-1
v_call: TRBV24-1

cdr3_nt: TGTGCCAGCAGCTACCGGGACGGCGGCGAGCAGTACTTC
cdr3_aa: CASSYRDGGEQYF
d_call: .
clone_size: .
j_call: TRBJ2-7
v_call: TRBV7-6

cdr3_nt: TGTGCCAGCAGCTACCGAGTCTTGGGGGAGACCCAGCATTTT
cdr3_aa: CASSYRVLGETQHF
d_call: .
clone_size: .
j_call: TRBJ1-5
v_call: TRBV7-2

cdr3_nt: TGTGCCAGTAGTTCGGGGGCGGAGAGCAATCAGCCCCAGCATTTT
cdr3_aa: CASSSGAESNQPQHF
d_call: .
clone_size: .
j_call: TRBJ1-5
v_call: TRBV19

cdr3_nt: TGTGCCAGCAGCATGACGGACAAGCAGTTCTTC
cdr3_aa: CASSMTDKQFF
d_call: .
clone_size: .
j_call: TRBJ2-1
v_call: TRBV9

cdr3_nt: TGTGCCAGCCCTGAAGAGGGGAATCAGAAGCCCCAGCATTTT
cdr3_aa: CASPEEGNQKPQHF
d_call: .
clone_size: .
j_call: TRBJ1-5
v_call: TRBV10-3